These 2 T cell receptor beta chains came from one sample sequenced in a study of T cells in Graves' hyperthyroidism and ophthalmopathy. Template material for amplifying TCR beta CDR3 regions consisted of RNA transcripts. Using the HTBI primer set, a first-round RT-PCR was run on the TCR CDR3. Each CDR3 protein gets one entry after TCRdb re-called the multiplex PCR reads with MiXCR. The table records about 400,000 distinct CDR3 sequences, around 14% of them present only once. Material for sequencing was blood. The receptors originated from a woman under 30 with Graves' hyperthyroidism that later progressed to Graves' ophthalmopathy.

This clonotype occurred a few times. This sequence joins TRBV5-1 and TRBJ2-3; D possibly corresponds to TRBD2 (6 bases). Germline CDR1 SGHRS, CDR2 YFSETQ. The V gene lost 4 bases and the J gene lost 0 bases, with 12 bases spanning the gap. The CDR3 has 15 amino acids. As DNA, the CDR3 is TGCGCCAGCAGCGCGGCTAGCGTTAGCACAGATACGCAGTATTTT. This codes for CASSAASVSTDTQYF.

This clonotype showed up many times. The chain couples TRBV20-1 to TRBJ2-2, with TRBD2 identical over 9 bases. CDR1 is DFQATT and CDR2 is SNEGSKA in the germline V gene (reference sequence). This CDR3 has 16 residues. V shed 3 bases, J shed 7 bases, and the junction held 12 bases outside the gene matches. The CDR3 DNA reads as TGCAGTGCTAGTTTAGCGGGAGTCTCGCTGGGCGGGGAGCTGTTTTTT. Protein: CSASLAGVSLGGELFF.